The subject of this entry is one T cell receptor beta chain. These data are taken from a study of T cell changes during pregnancy in multiple sclerosis. Clones were sequenced by immunoSEQ multiplex PCR, and TCRdb holds only the in-frame ones, with some missing. The sample gives roughly 38,000 clones, roughly nine tenths of which show up once; around 0.73% is in the top ten. The CDR3 contains 14 residues. V shed 3 bases, J shed 5 bases, and the junction held 2 bases outside the gene matches. Germline lookup yields CDR1 SGHRS and CDR2 YFSETQ. The chain uses TRBV5-1 and TRBJ2-2, with 9 positions matching TRBD1. The material was CD4+ T cells from peripheral blood mononuclear cells, obtained before pregnancy. This sequence originates from a female donor with multiple sclerosis, enrolled in a pregnancy study. Written as DNA, the CDR3 is TGCGCCAGCAGCTCCGGGACAGGGACCGGGGAGCTGTTTTTT. The encoded protein is CASSSGTGTGELFF. The variable domain in full, completed from reference TRBV5-1 and TRBJ2-2, reads KAGVTQTPRYLIKTRGQQVTLSCSPISGHRSVSWYQQTPGQGLQFLFEYFSETQRNKGNFPGRFSGRQFSNSRSEMNVSTLELGDSALYLCASSSGTGTGELFFGEGSRLTVL.